This T cell receptor (beta chain) was documented in a study of T cell responses to AZD1222 COVID-19 vaccine. Study overall: Whether given at about 4 or about 12 weeks, second doses were pooled.

A remark on this clone: Its antigen is not identified.

The germline CDR1 and CDR2 sequences are SNHLY and FYNNEI. V shed 5 bases, J shed 9 bases, and the junction held 7 bases outside the gene matches. There are 14 residues in the CDR3. Only in-frame clones appear in the TCRdb table, and some are missing; sequencing was by immunoSEQ multiplex PCR. The repertoire holds some 120,000 clones, with less than 95% as singletons. Findings and caveats of the study: White British ancestry dominated among donors, who included more females, and clonal diversity was possibly underestimated.

The receptor was derived from an adult in good health. The chain couples TRBV2 to TRBJ2-4, with 10 bases lining up with TRBD1. This material consisted of peripheral blood, taken on day 0 of AZD1222 vaccination. CDR3 sequence (DNA): TGTGCCAGCAGTCGGGACAGGGGTTTTGGCATTCAGTACTTC. It encodes CASSRDRGFGIQYF.